Listed below are T cell receptor beta chains from one sample, sequenced in a study of Graves' ophthalmopathy and Graves' hyperthyroidism. TCRdb processed the multiplex PCR reads anew with MiXCR; each CDR3 protein has one entry. The sample includes about 220,000 distinct CDR3 sequences, roughly a fifth of them seen just once. The material sequenced was peripheral blood. The origin of the receptors is a woman aged 45-65 years with Graves' ophthalmopathy. Each CDR3 is given with its conserved first and last residue. Fields, in order: J gene, V gene, CDR3 protein.

TRBJ2-5,TRBV28,CASRPWRNQETQYF
TRBJ1-6,TRBV28,CASNKLGVSPLHF
TRBJ2-7,TRBV19,CASSKIIGDEQYF
TRBJ1-1,TRBV30,CAWSGRGYTDAFF
TRBJ1-2,TRBV6-1,CASRWDRGNYGYTF
TRBJ1-6,TRBV28,CASSYTGVRDSPLHF
TRBJ2-2,TRBV12-3/TRBV12-4,CATKTSGVGRGTGELFF
TRBJ2-7,TRBV6-1,CASREGGIYEQYF
TRBJ2-7,TRBV5-1,CASSPAAGSYEQYF
TRBJ2-7,TRBV29-1,CSAEGDSSYEQYF
TRBJ2-2,TRBV20-1,CSAVLAGGTTNTGELFF
TRBJ2-5,TRBV29-1,CSVATLWTGDNPRQETQYF
TRBJ2-5,TRBV20-1,CSARTSGSDKTQYF
TRBJ1-1,TRBV12-3/TRBV12-4,CASNRDREYTEAFF
TRBJ1-2,TRBV19,CASSPHATGAWEGYTF
TRBJ2-1,TRBV18,CASSPGTNYNEQFF
TRBJ2-3,TRBV30,CARRDSSDTQYF
TRBJ2-6,TRBV6-1,CASSPRSGGANVLTF